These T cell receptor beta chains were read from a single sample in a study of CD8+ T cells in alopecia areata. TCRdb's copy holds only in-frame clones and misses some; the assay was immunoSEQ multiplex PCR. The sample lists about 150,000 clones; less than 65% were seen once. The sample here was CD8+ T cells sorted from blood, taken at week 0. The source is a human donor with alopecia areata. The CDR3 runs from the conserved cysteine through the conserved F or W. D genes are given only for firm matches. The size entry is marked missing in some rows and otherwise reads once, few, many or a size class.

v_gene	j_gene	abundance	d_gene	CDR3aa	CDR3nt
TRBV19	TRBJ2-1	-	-	CASSIQAEGKFF	TGTGCCAGTAGTATACAGGCTGAAGGGAAGTTCTTC
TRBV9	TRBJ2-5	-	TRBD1	CASSGGQGALETQYF	TGTGCCAGCAGCGGCGGCCAGGGGGCTTTAGAGACCCAGTACTTC
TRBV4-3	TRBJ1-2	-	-	CASSQDGTDQDGYTF	TGCGCCAGCAGCCAAGATGGGACCGACCAAGATGGCTACACCTTC
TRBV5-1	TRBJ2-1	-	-	CASRGDRFGTSTYQFF	TGCGCCAGCAGGGGGGACAGGTTTGGGACTAGCACTTACCAGTTCTTC
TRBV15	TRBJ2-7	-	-	CATSTARGKPYEQYF	TGTGCCACCAGCACTGCACGGGGTAAACCCTACGAGCAGTACTTC
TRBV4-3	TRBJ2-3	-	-	CASSQDRGAGITDTQYF	TGCGCCAGCAGCCAAGATCGGGGCGCAGGGATAACAGATACGCAGTATTTT
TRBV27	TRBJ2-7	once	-	CATLDDSGYEQYF	TGTGCCACCCTGGATGATAGCGGATACGAGCAGTACTTC
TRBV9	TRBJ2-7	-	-	CASSGSGTTYEQYF	TGTGCCAGCAGCGGATCCGGGACCACCTACGAGCAGTACTTC
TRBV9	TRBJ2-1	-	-	CASSPGNEQFF	TGTGCCAGCAGCCCGGGGAATGAGCAGTTCTTC
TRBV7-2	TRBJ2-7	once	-	CASSLERGAYEQYF	TGTGCCAGCAGCTTAGAACGGGGGGCATACGAGCAGTACTTC
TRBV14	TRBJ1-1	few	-	CASSHGSGAEAFF	TGTGCCAGCAGCCATGGCTCAGGGGCTGAAGCTTTCTTT
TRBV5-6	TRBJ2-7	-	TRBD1	CASSSGTGDYEQYF	TGTGCCAGCAGCTCTGGGACAGGGGACTACGAGCAGTACTTC
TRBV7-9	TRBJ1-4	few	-	CASSLESPGPSPGEKLFF	TGTGCCAGCAGCTTAGAGTCTCCTGGGCCTTCCCCGGGAGAAAAACTGTTTTTT
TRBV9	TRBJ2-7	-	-	CASSVGSDSYEQYF	TGTGCCAGCAGCGTAGGCAGCGACTCCTACGAGCAGTACTTC
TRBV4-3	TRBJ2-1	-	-	CASSQEVHHGDEQFF	TGCGCCAGCAGCCAAGAGGTGCACCACGGGGATGAGCAGTTCTTC
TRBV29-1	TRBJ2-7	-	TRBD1	CSVEVLDRGTYEQYF	TGCAGCGTTGAAGTCTTGGACAGGGGTACCTACGAGCAGTACTTC
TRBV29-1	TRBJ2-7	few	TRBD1	CSVESSGTGVREQYF	TGCAGCGTTGAATCGAGTGGGACAGGGGTGAGGGAGCAGTACTTC
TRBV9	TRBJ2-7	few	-	CASSSNYEQYF	TGTGCCAGCAGTTCGAACTACGAGCAGTACTTC
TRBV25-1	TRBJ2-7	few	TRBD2	CASSGGSGEQYF	TGTGCCAGCAGTGGCGGGAGTGGGGAGCAGTACTTC
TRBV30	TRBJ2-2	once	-	CAWSVLTGELFF	TGTGCCTGGAGTGTACTCACCGGGGAGCTGTTTTTT
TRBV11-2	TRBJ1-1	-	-	CASSLERGSGVLSWNTEAFF	TGTGCCAGCAGCTTAGAAAGGGGGAGTGGGGTCCTTTCCTGGAACACTGAAGCTTTCTTT
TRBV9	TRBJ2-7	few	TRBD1	CASSVERQGYEQYF	TGTGCCAGCAGCGTAGAGCGACAGGGATACGAGCAGTACTTC